These T cell receptor beta chains were read from a single sample in a study of T cell responses to AZD1222 COVID-19 vaccine. Using immunoSEQ multiplex PCR, the repertoire was profiled, and TCRdb retains in-frame clones only, with some absent. This table has some 130,000 clones, roughly nine tenths appearing once. The sequencing used peripheral blood, collected on day 0 of AZD1222 vaccination. These receptors were collected from an adult in good health. Each CDR3 is given with its conserved first and last residue. Each record gives: V gene, clone size, D gene, J gene, CDR3 protein, CDR3 DNA. A D gene is named only where the DNA matches it firmly. Where a row states a size, it is once, few, many or the class of an expanded clone; other rows omit it.

v_gene: TRBV19
abundance: .
d_gene: .
j_gene: TRBJ2-3
CDR3aa: CASSKPDTQYF
CDR3nt: TGTGCCAGTAGTAAACCAGATACGCAGTATTTT

v_gene: TRBV3-1/TRBV3-2
abundance: .
d_gene: .
j_gene: TRBJ2-7
CDR3aa: CASSQFYEQYF
CDR3nt: TGTGCCAGCAGCCAATTCTACGAGCAGTACTTC

v_gene: TRBV11-2
abundance: .
d_gene: .
j_gene: TRBJ1-6
CDR3aa: CASSLKRSGPSPLHF
CDR3nt: TGTGCCAGCAGCTTAAAGAGGTCAGGACCCTCACCCCTCCACTTT

v_gene: TRBV29-1
abundance: .
d_gene: .
j_gene: TRBJ1-5
CDR3aa: CSVGSGNSNQPQHF
CDR3nt: TGCAGCGTTGGGAGCGGGAATAGCAATCAGCCCCAGCATTTT

v_gene: TRBV19
abundance: .
d_gene: .
j_gene: TRBJ2-1
CDR3aa: CASSIGGGPRNEQFF
CDR3nt: TGTGCCAGTAGTATTGGAGGAGGTCCTCGAAATGAGCAGTTCTTC

v_gene: TRBV4-1
abundance: .
d_gene: .
j_gene: TRBJ1-2
CDR3aa: CASSRDSFETTMGYTF
CDR3nt: TGCGCCAGCAGCCGCGACTCGTTTGAGACAACTATGGGCTACACCTTC

v_gene: TRBV27
abundance: .
d_gene: .
j_gene: TRBJ1-3
CDR3aa: CASSPPGGKTGNTIYF
CDR3nt: TGTGCCAGCAGCCCTCCCGGAGGGAAAACTGGAAACACCATATATTTT

v_gene: TRBV6-5
abundance: .
d_gene: .
j_gene: TRBJ1-2
CDR3aa: CASSYSGQDGYTF
CDR3nt: TGTGCCAGCAGTTACTCAGGGCAGGATGGCTACACCTTC

v_gene: TRBV21-1
abundance: .
d_gene: .
j_gene: TRBJ1-3
CDR3aa: CASSKLPQPNTIYF
CDR3nt: TGTGCCAGCAGCAAACTGCCACAGCCAAACACCATATATTTT

v_gene: TRBV11-3
abundance: .
d_gene: .
j_gene: TRBJ1-1
CDR3aa: CASSLGRGRGRDTEAFF
CDR3nt: TGTGCCAGCAGCTTAGGAAGGGGCAGGGGTCGAGACACTGAAGCTTTCTTT

v_gene: TRBV6-2/TRBV6-3
abundance: .
d_gene: .
j_gene: TRBJ2-3
CDR3aa: CASSLGPTTDTQYF
CDR3nt: TGTGCCAGCAGCCTGGGCCCTACGACTGATACGCAGTATTTT

v_gene: TRBV7-2
abundance: .
d_gene: .
j_gene: TRBJ2-5
CDR3aa: CASSLVWSSAQETQYF
CDR3nt: TGTGCCAGCAGCTTAGTGTGGTCTAGCGCTCAAGAGACCCAGTACTTC

v_gene: TRBV19
abundance: once
d_gene: TRBD1
j_gene: TRBJ1-6
CDR3aa: CASGLTGGTNDSPLHF
CDR3nt: TGTGCCAGTGGCCTCACAGGGGGTACCAACGATTCACCCCTCCACTTT

v_gene: TRBV29-1
abundance: .
d_gene: TRBD1
j_gene: TRBJ2-1
CDR3aa: CSVAGQVYNEQFF
CDR3nt: TGCAGCGTTGCGGGACAGGTGTACAATGAGCAGTTCTTC

v_gene: TRBV6-5
abundance: once
d_gene: .
j_gene: TRBJ1-3
CDR3aa: CATSRGGVLSNTIYF
CDR3nt: TGTGCCACCTCCCGCGGAGGGGTTCTTTCAAACACCATATATTTT

v_gene: TRBV12-3/TRBV12-4
abundance: .
d_gene: .
j_gene: TRBJ1-1
CDR3aa: CASSRGGNTEAFF
CDR3nt: TGTGCCAGCAGTCGAGGGGGGAACACTGAAGCTTTCTTT

v_gene: TRBV11-1
abundance: .
d_gene: TRBD2
j_gene: TRBJ2-3
CDR3aa: CASSKGTSRDTQYF
CDR3nt: TGTGCCAGCAGCAAAGGGACTAGCAGAGATACGCAGTATTTT

v_gene: TRBV19
abundance: .
d_gene: TRBD1
j_gene: TRBJ2-1
CDR3aa: CASSLTGAAAREQFF
CDR3nt: TGTGCCAGTAGCCTAACAGGGGCCGCCGCGAGAGAGCAGTTCTTC

v_gene: TRBV5-6
abundance: .
d_gene: .
j_gene: TRBJ2-3
CDR3aa: CASSLVPRGTDTQYF
CDR3nt: TGTGCCAGCAGCTTGGTACCTCGCGGCACAGATACGCAGTATTTT

v_gene: TRBV29-1
abundance: .
d_gene: .
j_gene: TRBJ2-7
CDR3aa: CSVALERYEQYF
CDR3nt: TGCAGCGTTGCTTTGGAGCGATACGAGCAGTACTTC

v_gene: TRBV20-1
abundance: .
d_gene: .
j_gene: TRBJ2-7
CDR3aa: CSASPGLGEQYF
CDR3nt: TGCAGTGCTAGTCCAGGTTTGGGCGAGCAGTACTTC

v_gene: TRBV15
abundance: .
d_gene: TRBD1
j_gene: TRBJ1-5
CDR3aa: CATSRDVRGRGQGNQPQHF
CDR3nt: TGTGCCACCAGCAGAGATGTAAGGGGAAGGGGACAGGGCAATCAGCCCCAGCATTTT

v_gene: TRBV5-8
abundance: .
d_gene: .
j_gene: TRBJ2-1
CDR3aa: CASFPSDKPNEQFF
CDR3nt: TGTGCCAGCTTCCCCAGCGACAAGCCAAATGAGCAGTTCTTC

v_gene: TRBV9
abundance: .
d_gene: .
j_gene: TRBJ2-2
CDR3aa: CASSQRGSNTGELFF
CDR3nt: TGTGCCAGCAGCCAAAGGGGTTCTAACACCGGGGAGCTGTTTTTT

v_gene: TRBV18
abundance: .
d_gene: .
j_gene: TRBJ2-7
CDR3aa: CASSPWRTYEQYF
CDR3nt: TGTGCCAGCTCACCATGGAGGACCTACGAGCAGTACTTC

v_gene: TRBV18
abundance: .
d_gene: .
j_gene: TRBJ2-5
CDR3aa: CASSPRAGQETQYF
CDR3nt: TGTGCCAGCTCACCTAGGGCAGGGCAAGAGACCCAGTACTTC